This TCR beta chain was identified in a study of tumor-infiltrating lymphocytes in primary liver carcinoma. Unsorted bulk tissue (roughly 19-30 mg) underwent RNA and DNA co-extraction. Starting material of 500 to 600 ng total RNA yielded TCR beta cDNA via a constant-region primer. Construction of TCR beta libraries relied on three successive nested multiplex PCR rounds employing slightly modified ARM-PCR. For roughly 10 cycles apiece, the opening two PCR rounds ran with TRBV1-TRBV30 forward primers and a C-beta reverse primer. MiXCR was run by TCRdb on the multiplex PCR reads, yielding one entry per CDR3 protein. The profile shows 35,000 to 45,000 distinct CDR3 sequences, around 80% of them singletons. The CDR3 sequence is 16 residues long. Trimming took 3 bases from V and 6 from J, leaving 17 bases between them. CDR1 and CDR2 from the germline V gene are SGHNT and YENEEA.

Material: tumor-adjacent normal liver tissue. This chain connects TRBV11-3 to TRBJ2-2; no clear D gene. The sequence derives from a woman under 40 with primary liver carcinoma and hepatitis B virus infection. The CDR3 nucleotides are TGTGCCAGCAGCTTGGCATCCATTAGGGTTGCCGGGGAGCTGTTTTTT. Translation gives CASSLASIRVAGELFF.